This is a list of T cell receptor beta chains from one sample in a study of identical twins. Each CDR3 protein gets one entry after TCRdb re-called the 5' RACE reads with MiXCR. The data contain about 690,000 distinct CDR3 sequences, 21% of them singletons. These same records also appear under a second study, on T cells expressing NK-cell markers.

Material for sequencing was PBMCs. Every receptor here comes from a woman in her late teens or twenties in good health. The CDR3 runs from the conserved cysteine through the conserved F or W. The D gene is left open where the match is weak. For some rows the clone size is stated as once, few or many, or as a class when expanded; others skip it.

v_gene: TRBV20-1; d_gene: TRBD1; j_gene: TRBJ1-1; abundance: few; CDR3nt: TGCAGTGTCACTACAGGGGGCTGGGCTTTCTTT; CDR3aa: CSVTTGGWAFF
v_gene: TRBV5-6; d_gene: -; j_gene: TRBJ1-1; abundance: -; CDR3nt: TGTGCCAGCAGCTTCCCCGACTCAAGGAACACTGAAGCTTTCTTT; CDR3aa: CASSFPDSRNTEAFF
v_gene: TRBV21-1; d_gene: -; j_gene: TRBJ2-1; abundance: few; CDR3nt: TGTGCCAGCAGCCCTGGGACAGGAAGCCCATGGGGGCAGTTCTTC; CDR3aa: CASSPGTGSPWGQFF
v_gene: TRBV5-1; d_gene: TRBD1; j_gene: TRBJ2-4; abundance: -; CDR3nt: TGCGCCAGCAGCTGGACCGGGACAGAGCGTGACATTCAGTACTTC; CDR3aa: CASSWTGTERDIQYF
v_gene: TRBV5-5; d_gene: TRBD1; j_gene: TRBJ2-7; abundance: -; CDR3nt: TGTGCCAGCAGCTCACAGGGGAACAGGCACGAGCAGTACTTC; CDR3aa: CASSSQGNRHEQYF
v_gene: TRBV6-5; d_gene: -; j_gene: TRBJ2-5; abundance: few; CDR3nt: TGTGCCAGCCACGGTTCCCAAGAGACCCAGTACTTC; CDR3aa: CASHGSQETQYF
v_gene: TRBV20-1; d_gene: -; j_gene: TRBJ2-3; abundance: many; CDR3nt: TGCAGTGCTAGAGGGCAGACAGATACGCAGTATTTT; CDR3aa: CSARGQTDTQYF
v_gene: TRBV3-1; d_gene: TRBD2; j_gene: TRBJ2-7; abundance: -; CDR3nt: TGTGCCAGCAGCCCGGGGGGGCTAGCGGGCTACGAGCAGTACTTC; CDR3aa: CASSPGGLAGYEQYF
v_gene: TRBV6-1; d_gene: -; j_gene: TRBJ2-2; abundance: -; CDR3nt: TGTGCCAGCACGACTACGAACACCGGGGAGCTGTTTTTT; CDR3aa: CASTTTNTGELFF
v_gene: TRBV6-5; d_gene: -; j_gene: TRBJ1-2; abundance: -; CDR3nt: TGTGCCAGCAGATACACGACAGGCATGGGCTACACCTTC; CDR3aa: CASRYTTGMGYTF
v_gene: TRBV5-6; d_gene: -; j_gene: TRBJ1-1; abundance: few; CDR3nt: TGTGCCAGCAGCTTGCCCGACAGCGAAGCTTTCTTT; CDR3aa: CASSLPDSEAFF
v_gene: TRBV2; d_gene: -; j_gene: TRBJ2-2; abundance: -; CDR3nt: TGTGCCAGCAGGAACGCAAACACCGAGGAGCTGTTTTTT; CDR3aa: CASRNANTEELFF
v_gene: TRBV20-1; d_gene: TRBD1; j_gene: TRBJ2-7; abundance: few; CDR3nt: TGCAGTGCTATGGACAGGCAAAACCCCTACGAGCAGTACTTC; CDR3aa: CSAMDRQNPYEQYF
v_gene: TRBV27; d_gene: -; j_gene: TRBJ2-1; abundance: few; CDR3nt: TGTGCTAGTCGGGCCCTAGCTCCCAATGAGCAGTTCTTC; CDR3aa: CASRALAPNEQFF
v_gene: TRBV5-1; d_gene: -; j_gene: TRBJ2-4; abundance: -; CDR3nt: TGCGCCAGCAGCTTGGCAGGGCTAGAAAACATTCAGTACTTC; CDR3aa: CASSLAGLENIQYF
v_gene: TRBV20-1; d_gene: TRBD1; j_gene: TRBJ2-3; abundance: -; CDR3nt: TGCAGTGCTAGTCGTGCACAGGGGTCCACAGATACGCAGTATTTT; CDR3aa: CSASRAQGSTDTQYF
v_gene: TRBV7-3; d_gene: -; j_gene: TRBJ2-2; abundance: -; CDR3nt: TGTGCCAGCAGCTCCCCAAAGGGGAACACCGGGGAGCTGTTTTTT; CDR3aa: CASSSPKGNTGELFF
v_gene: TRBV4-3; d_gene: TRBD2; j_gene: TRBJ2-5; abundance: -; CDR3nt: TGCGCCAGCAGCCAACGACTAGCGGGGGGCCTAGAGACCCAGTACTTC; CDR3aa: CASSQRLAGGLETQYF
v_gene: TRBV11-2; d_gene: TRBD2; j_gene: TRBJ2-3; abundance: -; CDR3nt: TGTGCCAGCAGCCCCGAACCCCTAGCGGGGACGGGAGATACGCAGTATTTT; CDR3aa: CASSPEPLAGTGDTQYF
v_gene: TRBV9; d_gene: -; j_gene: TRBJ1-6; abundance: few; CDR3nt: TGTGCCAGCAGCGTAACCAGGGATAATTCACCCCTCCACTTT; CDR3aa: CASSVTRDNSPLHF
v_gene: TRBV7-2; d_gene: TRBD2; j_gene: TRBJ2-1; abundance: many; CDR3nt: TGTGCCAGCAGCTTACCATTAGCGGGACCCTCCTACAATGAGCAGTTCTTC; CDR3aa: CASSLPLAGPSYNEQFF
v_gene: TRBV10-3; d_gene: TRBD2; j_gene: TRBJ2-5; abundance: -; CDR3nt: TGTGCCATCGCGGCTAGCGGGACACAAGAGACCCAGTACTTC; CDR3aa: CAIAASGTQETQYF
v_gene: TRBV9; d_gene: TRBD2; j_gene: TRBJ2-7; abundance: -; CDR3nt: TGTGCCAGCAGCCAAGCCGCTAGCGGGAGCATCTACGAGCAGTACTTC; CDR3aa: CASSQAASGSIYEQYF
v_gene: TRBV11-2; d_gene: -; j_gene: TRBJ2-3; abundance: -; CDR3nt: TGTGCCAGCAGCTTACCACAAAGAGGTAGACGGGATACGCAGTATTTT; CDR3aa: CASSLPQRGRRDTQYF
v_gene: TRBV7-6; d_gene: TRBD1; j_gene: TRBJ1-6; abundance: many; CDR3nt: TGTGCCAGCAGCCTAGGGGACAGGGGAGGGAATTCACCCCTCCACTTT; CDR3aa: CASSLGDRGGNSPLHF
v_gene: TRBV12-5; d_gene: -; j_gene: TRBJ2-7; abundance: many; CDR3nt: TGTGCTAGTGGTTTGGTAGGGCGGGCCTACGAGCAGTACTTC; CDR3aa: CASGLVGRAYEQYF
v_gene: TRBV7-8; d_gene: -; j_gene: TRBJ2-7; abundance: few; CDR3nt: TGTGCCAGCACGCCGCAGCGGGACAACGAGCAGTACTTC; CDR3aa: CASTPQRDNEQYF
v_gene: TRBV6-1; d_gene: TRBD1; j_gene: TRBJ2-3; abundance: few; CDR3nt: TGTGCCAGCAGGGAAGACAGGGTTAGCACAGATACGCAGTATTTT; CDR3aa: CASREDRVSTDTQYF
v_gene: TRBV14; d_gene: -; j_gene: TRBJ2-1; abundance: -; CDR3nt: TGTGCCACCTCATGGGATAGCGGAATCAATGAGCAGTTCTTC; CDR3aa: CATSWDSGINEQFF